The T cell receptor beta chain under discussion was sequenced for a study of persistence of HIV-infected CD4 T cells. The CDR3 contains 15 residues. The V gene end was trimmed by 3 bases and the J gene end by 0 bases; junction bases not matched to a gene: 3. Germline V gene sequence: CDR1 SGHKS, CDR2 YYEKEE (reference sequence). The immunoSEQ assay was version 4, run in survey mode. Here immunoSEQ multiplex PCR was the method, and the copy in TCRdb shows in-frame clones only, minus some. This sample has about 32,000 clones, with 75% to 85% found just once. The stimulus was an HIV-1 Gag 15-mer peptide pool, 1 ug/peptide/mL. Memory cells lacking CD40L and CD69 with high CD45RO were sorted. Concerning this clone itself: The antigen remains undetermined.

This receptor was identified in an adult woman with HIV who was CMV-seropositive. The sample in question was CD4+ T cells sorted from PBMCs after roughly 18-hour stimulation, obtained from a patient who received antiretroviral therapy. V usage is TRBV5-5 and J usage is TRBJ1-3; TRBD1 aligns across 7 bases. CDR3 nucleotides: TGTGCCAGCAGCTCGGACAGGAACTCTGGAAACACCATATATTTT. Amino acid sequence: CASSSDRNSGNTIYF.